This T cell receptor beta chain was sequenced in a study of blood T cells in healthy people across ages. Whole-study results and caveats: A conclusive naive versus antigen-experienced comparison was prevented by the unsorted PBMCs.

Germline CDR1 is SQVTM and CDR2 is ANQGSEA. This CDR3 is 14 amino acids long. Trimming pared 4 bases from V and 0 bases from J, leaving 11 bases between. PCR was performed a second time for about 6 to 12 cycles using a sample-barcoded 5' primer and a J-beta primer mix. Each TCR beta cDNA got a 12-nucleotide random molecular identifier. There were at least 2.5 million CDR3-containing paired-end reads obtained from each sample. TCRdb itself ran the 5' RACE reads through MiXCR, one entry per CDR3 protein. The sample gives 600,000 to 1,000,000 distinct CDR3 sequences, roughly 50% of which show up once; 20% to 25% is in the top ten. On this clonotype: The antigen remains unidentified.

Sequencing input: blood. V is TRBV29-1 and J is TRBJ2-3; D is ambiguous. This receptor was taken from a man aged 25-45 years in good health. CDR3 sequence (DNA): TGCAGCGTTGGTGGGCAGTCTAGCACAGATACGCAGTATTTT. It is translated as CSVGGQSSTDTQYF.